This T cell receptor beta chain was found in a study of blood T cell repertoires in COVID-19. Study-wide background: The study drew acute and convalescent COVID-19 samples from the United States, Italy and Spain. T cells, B-cell-depleted T cells, or PBMCs provided the cDNA or gDNA that served as material.

Study processing details: The assay estimated nucleated cells by amplifying reference gene primers. Measured with immunoSEQ multiplex PCR; TCRdb has only the in-frame clones, and not every one. The V and J calls and clone size come from that table; D and trimming were worked out from the DNA. The table lists some 59,000 clones, roughly nine tenths of them singletons, with approximately 4.1% in the top ten. The CDR3 is 14 residues long. V lost 1 base and J 3 bases, leaving 11 bases between the germline ends. Looked up from germline, CDR1 is SGHRS and CDR2 is YFSETQ. The receptor was isolated from a man aged 50 to 60 with acute or convalescent COVID-19. Sequenced input: peripheral blood. The rearrangement uses TRBV5-1 and TRBJ2-7, with a possible D match to TRBD2 (6 bases). CDR3 nucleotides: TGCGCCAGCAGCTTGTTACGGGAGAACTACGAGCAGTACTTC. This codes for CASSLLRENYEQYF.